The 3 T cell receptor beta chains below all came from one sample that was sequenced in a study of CD8+ T cells in alopecia areata. The treatment denotes: oral pan-JAK inhibitor, 5-10 mg twice daily. TCR sequencing used cDNA made by reverse transcription of extracted RNA. Here immunoSEQ multiplex PCR was the method, and the copy in TCRdb shows in-frame clones only, minus some. The sample has about 150,000 clones, 55% to 75% seen once. The specimen comprised CD4+ T cells sorted from blood, sampled at week 4, from a patient treated with tofacitinib. The receptor source for this set is a human donor with alopecia areata.

The chain couples TRBV15 to TRBJ1-2; the D is unclear. Trimming removed 1 base at V and 10 bases at J, with 13 bases between. CDR1 is LNHNV, CDR2 YYDKDF, per germline (reference sequence). The CDR3 covers 13 residues. The CDR3 sequence: CATSRGHGDAYTF. Written as DNA, the CDR3 is TGTGCCACCAGCAGAGGACACGGAGATGCCTACACCTTC.

The chain joins TRBV5-4 to TRBJ1-1, with no clear D. With 8 bases removed from V and 1 base from J, the gap between germline ends came to 9 bases. In germline, CDR1 is SGHNT, CDR2 YYREEE (reference sequence). CDR3 length: 12 residues. DNA of the CDR3: TGTGCCAGTAGCCACCCGAACACTGAAGCTTTCTTT. It translates to CASSHPNTEAFF.

A few counts support this clone. The chain joins TRBV7-9 to TRBJ2-7; possible D gene TRBD1, 6 bases. CDR3 size: 11 residues. V was pared by 5 bases and J by 7 bases, with 9 bases between. The germline CDR1 and CDR2 sequences are SEHNR and FQNEAQ (reference sequence). CDR3: CASSAGTEQYF. CDR3 DNA: TGTGCCAGCAGCGCCGGGACAGAGCAGTACTTC.